The clone carrying this TCR beta chain was counted only a few times. Its antigen is currently unknown. The second PCR ran about 6 to 11 cycles with a sample-barcoded 5' primer and J-beta primers. TCRdb called the 5' RACE reads again in MiXCR, with one record for every CDR3 protein. The table shows 1.5 million to 2 million distinct CDR3 sequences, with approximately 32% occurring only once. The entry originates in a study of blood T cells in healthy people across ages. Study-wide results and caveats: Long-lived donors had more naive CD4+ cells and higher diversity than aged donors. As age increased, TCR beta diversity per million T cells fell in a roughly linear fashion. Percentage of naive T cells showed a strong correlation with TCR beta diversity.

The CDR3 sequence is 12 residues long. Germline assignment: CDR1 SNHLY and CDR2 FYNNEI. V was trimmed by 0 bases and J by 7 bases, leaving 6 bases between them. The chain couples TRBV2 to TRBJ1-1; D gene uncertain. Material for sequencing was blood. This TCR came from a woman in her thirties in good health. The CDR3, as DNA: TGTGCCAGCAGTGAAGCAGAATATGAAGCTTTCTTT. This gives the protein CASSEAEYEAFF.